The clone carrying this T cell receptor (beta chain) was recorded at least ten times. Combining a sample-barcoded 5' primer with a J-beta primer mix, a second PCR ran for roughly 7 to 11 cycles. TCRdb re-analysed the 5' RACE reads in MiXCR, keeping a single row per CDR3 protein. The table lists some 550,000 distinct CDR3 sequences, around 50% of them singletons. Trimming took 5 bases from V and 5 from J; bases not matched to a gene: 4. CDR3 length: 15 residues. The germline CDR1 and CDR2 sequences are MNHNY and SVGAGI (reference sequence). The data originate from a study of blood T cells in healthy people across ages.

The specimen sequenced was blood. The sequence derives from an elderly man in good health. J is TRBJ2-1 and V is TRBV6-6, with 12 positions matching TRBD2. This CDR3 reads CASSRTSGGNNEQFF. CDR3 sequence (DNA): TGTGCCAGCAGTCGAACTAGCGGGGGGAACAATGAGCAGTTCTTC.